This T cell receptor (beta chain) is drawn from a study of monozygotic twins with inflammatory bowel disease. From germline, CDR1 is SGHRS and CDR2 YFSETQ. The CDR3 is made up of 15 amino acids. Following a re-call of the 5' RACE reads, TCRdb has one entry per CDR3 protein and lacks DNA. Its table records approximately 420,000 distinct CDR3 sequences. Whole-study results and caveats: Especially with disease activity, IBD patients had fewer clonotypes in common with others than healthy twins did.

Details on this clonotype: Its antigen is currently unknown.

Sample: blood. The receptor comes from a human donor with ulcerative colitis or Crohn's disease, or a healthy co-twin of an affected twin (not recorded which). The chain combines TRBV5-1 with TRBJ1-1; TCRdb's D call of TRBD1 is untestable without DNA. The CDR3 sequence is CASSTGGHRDTEAFF.